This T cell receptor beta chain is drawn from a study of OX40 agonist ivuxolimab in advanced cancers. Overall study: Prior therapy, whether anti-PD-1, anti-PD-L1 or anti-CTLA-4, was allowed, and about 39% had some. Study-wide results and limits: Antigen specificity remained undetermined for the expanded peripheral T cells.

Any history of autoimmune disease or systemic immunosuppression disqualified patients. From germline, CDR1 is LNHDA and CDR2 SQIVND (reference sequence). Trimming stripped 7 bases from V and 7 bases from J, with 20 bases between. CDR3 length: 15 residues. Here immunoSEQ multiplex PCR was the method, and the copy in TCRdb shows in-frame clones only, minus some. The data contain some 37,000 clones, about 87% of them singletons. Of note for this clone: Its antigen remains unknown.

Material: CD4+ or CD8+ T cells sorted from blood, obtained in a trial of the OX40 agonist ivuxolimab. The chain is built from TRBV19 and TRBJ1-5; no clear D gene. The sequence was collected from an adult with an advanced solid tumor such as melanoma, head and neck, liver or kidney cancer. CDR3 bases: TGTGCCAGTAATGTCAATCCGGGTCTACGGCAGCCCCAGCATTTT. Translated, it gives CASNVNPGLRQPQHF. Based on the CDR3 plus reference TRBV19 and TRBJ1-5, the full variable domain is DGGITQSPKYLFRKEGQNVTLSCEQNLNHDAMYWYRQDPGQGLRLIYYSQIVNDFQKGDIAEGYSVSREKKESFPLTVTSAQKNPTAFYLCASNVNPGLRQPQHFGDGTRLSIL.